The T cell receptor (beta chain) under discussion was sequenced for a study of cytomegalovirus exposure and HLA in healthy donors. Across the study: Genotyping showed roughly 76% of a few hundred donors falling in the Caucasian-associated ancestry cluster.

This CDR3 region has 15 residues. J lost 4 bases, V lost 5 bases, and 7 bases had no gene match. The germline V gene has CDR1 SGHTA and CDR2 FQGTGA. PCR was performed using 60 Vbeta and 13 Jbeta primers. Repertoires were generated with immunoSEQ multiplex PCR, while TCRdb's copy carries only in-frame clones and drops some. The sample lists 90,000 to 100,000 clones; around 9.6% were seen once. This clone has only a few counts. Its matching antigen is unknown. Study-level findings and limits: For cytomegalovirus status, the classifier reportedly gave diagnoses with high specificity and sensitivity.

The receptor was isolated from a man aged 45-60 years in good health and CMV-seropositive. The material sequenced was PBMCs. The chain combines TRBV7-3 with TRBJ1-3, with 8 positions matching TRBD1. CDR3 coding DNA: TGTGCCAGCAGCGTGCAGGGGGCTGAAGGAAACACCATATATTTT. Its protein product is CASSVQGAEGNTIYF.